This TCR beta chain came from a study of coeliac disease. Study details: Coeliac patients had newly diagnosed active disease, refractory type I disease, or gluten-free diet control. The study queried TRBV7-2 bias without high-resolution HLA data. Study findings and constraints: Most TRB amino acid sequences occurred in only one sample. Active celiac intraepithelial and lamina propria samples had lower TRB and TRG clonality than control samples.

Concerning this clone itself: Antigen: not known.

Sequenced by immunoSEQ multiplex PCR; TCRdb stores in-frame clones only, minus some. This sample has thousands of clones, with around 68% found just once. Cells were frozen in aliquots of roughly 500,000, and one aliquot per fraction was sequenced. CDR1 and CDR2 (germline): GTSNPN, SVGIG (reference sequence). J gave up 5 bases and V 2 bases, and 6 bases lay outside the gene matches. The CDR3 contains 15 residues. Sequencing input: lamina propria lymphocytes from the gut. The chain has TRBV30 and TRBJ2-5; the match to TRBD2 covers 12 bases. The source of this sequence is a woman aged 18-29 years with active celiac disease. The CDR3, as DNA: TGTGCCTGGAGTCCACGGGGACTAGCGGGCGAGACCCAGTACTTC. Its protein product is CAWSPRGLAGETQYF. The full variable domain, rest sourced from reference TRBV30 and TRBJ2-5, is SQTIHQWPATLVQPVGSPLSLECTVEGTSNPNLYWYRQAAGRGLQLLFYSVGIGQISSEVPQNLSASRPQDRQFILSSKKLLLSDSGFYLCAWSPRGLAGETQYFGPGTRLLVL.